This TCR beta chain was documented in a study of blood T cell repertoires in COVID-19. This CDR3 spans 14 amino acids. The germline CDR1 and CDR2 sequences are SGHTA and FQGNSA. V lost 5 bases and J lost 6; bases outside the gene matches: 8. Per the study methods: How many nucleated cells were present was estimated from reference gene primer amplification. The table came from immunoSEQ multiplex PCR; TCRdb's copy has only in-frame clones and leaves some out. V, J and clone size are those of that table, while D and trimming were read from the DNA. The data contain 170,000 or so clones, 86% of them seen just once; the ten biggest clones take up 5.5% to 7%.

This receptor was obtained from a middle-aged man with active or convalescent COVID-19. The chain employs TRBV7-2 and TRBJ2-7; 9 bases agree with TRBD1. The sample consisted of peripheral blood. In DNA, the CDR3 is TGTGCCAGCAGCGCGCGGGACAGGGCTTTCGAGCAGTACTTC. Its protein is CASSARDRAFEQYF.